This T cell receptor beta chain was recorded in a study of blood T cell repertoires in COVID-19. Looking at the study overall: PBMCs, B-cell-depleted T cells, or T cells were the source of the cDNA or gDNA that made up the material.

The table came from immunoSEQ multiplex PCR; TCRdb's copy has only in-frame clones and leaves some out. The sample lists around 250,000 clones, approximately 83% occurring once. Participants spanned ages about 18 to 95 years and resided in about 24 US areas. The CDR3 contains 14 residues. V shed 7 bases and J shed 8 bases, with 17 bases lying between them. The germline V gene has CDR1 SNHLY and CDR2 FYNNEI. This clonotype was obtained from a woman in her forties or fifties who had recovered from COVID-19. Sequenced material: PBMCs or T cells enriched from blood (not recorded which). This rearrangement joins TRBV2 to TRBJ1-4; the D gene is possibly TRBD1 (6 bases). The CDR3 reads CASIRTESNEKLFF. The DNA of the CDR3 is TGTGCCAGCATCCGGACAGAATCGAACGAAAAACTGTTTTTT. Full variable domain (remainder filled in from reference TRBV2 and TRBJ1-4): EPEVTQTPSHQVTQMGQEVILRCVPISNHLYFYWYRQILGQKVEFLVSFYNNEISEKSEIFDDQFSVERPDGSNFTLKIRSTKLEDSAMYFCASIRTESNEKLFFGSGTQLSVL.